This TCR beta chain was obtained from a study of T cells in Graves' hyperthyroidism and ophthalmopathy. Study results and caveats: In simple terms, a model built on 13 V-J features told ophthalmopathy apart from stable hyperthyroidism.

The source material, RNA transcripts, was used to amplify TCR beta CDR3 regions. Using the HTBI primer set, a first-round RT-PCR was run on the TCR CDR3. A single record per CDR3 protein comes from TCRdb applying MiXCR to the multiplex PCR reads. The sample holds roughly 380,000 distinct CDR3 sequences; 15% to 20% are singletons and the top ten take about 3.7%. CDR1 is MGHDK, CDR2 SYGVNS, per germline. V lost 1 base to trimming and J lost 4 bases; unmatched junction nucleotides: 6. CDR3 length equals 15 residues. This clonotype was detected many times. Its antigen is still unknown. The source is a woman aged 18-29 years with Graves' hyperthyroidism. Sequenced: blood. The chain has TRBV25-1 and TRBJ1-1, with 7 bases identical to TRBD1. CDR3 residues: CASSELTGTFTEAFF. The CDR3 DNA follows: TGTGCCAGCAGTGAATTGACAGGGACTTTCACTGAAGCTTTCTTT.